This entry describes one T cell receptor beta chain. Its antigen is undetermined. Germline V lookup: CDR1 SNHLY, CDR2 FYNNEI. V shed 6 bases and J shed 5 bases, with 19 bases lying between them. The CDR3 runs 16 residues. A single record per CDR3 protein comes from TCRdb applying MiXCR to the 5' RACE reads. The data hold approximately 890,000 distinct CDR3 sequences, with 10% to 15% observed a single time. Every donor was a healthy Caucasian. This sample was taken from a study of identical twins. The study's findings and limits: Beta out-of-frame sequences displayed a weaker excess of sharing between twins.

These data were also filed under a second study, of yellow fever vaccine responses in identical twins.

Sequenced material: PBMCs. This sequence joins TRBV2 and TRBJ1-4, with TRBD1 as a possible D gene (6 bases). The TCR was taken from a woman aged 18-29 years in good health. Here the CDR3 DNA reads TGTGCCAGCAGAACTAGACAGGCCACCCGGAATGAAAAACTGTTTTTT. This sequence encodes CASRTRQATRNEKLFF.